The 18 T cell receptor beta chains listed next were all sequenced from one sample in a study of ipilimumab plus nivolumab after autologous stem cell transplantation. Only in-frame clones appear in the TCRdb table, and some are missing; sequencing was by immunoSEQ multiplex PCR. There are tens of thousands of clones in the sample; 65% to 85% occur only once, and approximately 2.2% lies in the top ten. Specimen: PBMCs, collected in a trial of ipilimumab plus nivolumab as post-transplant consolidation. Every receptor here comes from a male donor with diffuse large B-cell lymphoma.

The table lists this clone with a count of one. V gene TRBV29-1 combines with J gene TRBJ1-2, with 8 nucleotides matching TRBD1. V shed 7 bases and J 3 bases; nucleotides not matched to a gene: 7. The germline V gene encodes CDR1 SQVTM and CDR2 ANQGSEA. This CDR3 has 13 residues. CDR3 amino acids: CSARDRSDYGYTF. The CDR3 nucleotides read TGCAGCGCACGGGACAGGTCCGACTATGGCTACACCTTC.

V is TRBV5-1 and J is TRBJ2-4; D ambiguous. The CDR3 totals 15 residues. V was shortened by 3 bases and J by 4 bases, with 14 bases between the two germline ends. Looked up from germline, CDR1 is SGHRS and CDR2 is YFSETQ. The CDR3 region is CASSSKETEKNIQYF. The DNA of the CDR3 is TGCGCCAGCAGCTCCAAAGAGACGGAGAAAAACATTCAGTACTTC.

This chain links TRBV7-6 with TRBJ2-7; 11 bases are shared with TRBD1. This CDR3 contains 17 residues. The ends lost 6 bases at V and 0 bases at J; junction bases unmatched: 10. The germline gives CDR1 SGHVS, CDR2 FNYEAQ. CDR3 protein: CASRPGTGGVPSYEQYF. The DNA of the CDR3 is TGTGCCAGCAGACCGGGGACAGGGGGTGTACCCTCCTACGAGCAGTACTTC.

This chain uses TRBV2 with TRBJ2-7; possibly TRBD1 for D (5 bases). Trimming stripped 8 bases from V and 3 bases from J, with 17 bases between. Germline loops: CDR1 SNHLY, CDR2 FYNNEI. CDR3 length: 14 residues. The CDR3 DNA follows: TGTGCCAGCGGGAAAAGGATAGGGGACTACGAGCAGTACTTC. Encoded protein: CASGKRIGDYEQYF.

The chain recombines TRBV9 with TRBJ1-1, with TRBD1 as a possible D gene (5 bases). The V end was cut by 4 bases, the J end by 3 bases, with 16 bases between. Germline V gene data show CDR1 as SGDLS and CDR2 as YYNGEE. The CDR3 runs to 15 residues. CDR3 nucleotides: TGTGCCAGCAGCACCCAGGGTTACTCGGACACTGAAGCTTTCTTT. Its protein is CASSTQGYSDTEAFF.

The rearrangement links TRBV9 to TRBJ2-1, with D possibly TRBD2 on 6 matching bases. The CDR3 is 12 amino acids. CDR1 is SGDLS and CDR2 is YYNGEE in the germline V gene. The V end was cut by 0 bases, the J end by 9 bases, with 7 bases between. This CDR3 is CASSVVGGEQFF. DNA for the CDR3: TGTGCCAGCAGCGTAGTCGGGGGTGAGCAGTTCTTC.

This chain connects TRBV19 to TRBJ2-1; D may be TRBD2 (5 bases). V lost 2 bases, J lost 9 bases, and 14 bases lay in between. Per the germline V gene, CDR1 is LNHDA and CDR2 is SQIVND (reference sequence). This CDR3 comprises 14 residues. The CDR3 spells CASSIQSPGSEQFF. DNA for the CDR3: TGTGCCAGTAGTATACAGTCCCCTGGGAGTGAGCAGTTCTTC.

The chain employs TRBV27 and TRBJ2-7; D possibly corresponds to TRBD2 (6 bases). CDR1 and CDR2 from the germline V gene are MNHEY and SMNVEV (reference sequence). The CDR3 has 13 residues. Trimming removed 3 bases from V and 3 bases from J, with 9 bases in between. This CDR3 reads CASSFRRDYEQYF. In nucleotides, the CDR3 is TGTGCCAGCAGTTTTAGGCGGGACTACGAGCAGTACTTC.

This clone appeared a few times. CDR3 nucleotide sequence: TGTGCCTGGAGTCCGCTGGGGTCTGAAGCTTTCTTT. Translated, it gives CAWSPLGSEAFF. V is TRBV30 and J is TRBJ1-1; D unclear. The CDR3 is 12 amino acids. Deletions cut 2 bases from V and 6 bases from J, with 10 bases between. The germline CDR1 and CDR2 sequences are GTSNPN and SVGIG (reference sequence).

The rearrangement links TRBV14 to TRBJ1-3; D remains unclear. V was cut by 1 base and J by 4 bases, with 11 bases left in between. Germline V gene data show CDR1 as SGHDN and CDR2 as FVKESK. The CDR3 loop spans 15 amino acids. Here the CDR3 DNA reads TGTGCCAGCAGCCAAGGGGTTGGCTTCGGAAACACCATATATTTT. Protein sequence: CASSQGVGFGNTIYF.

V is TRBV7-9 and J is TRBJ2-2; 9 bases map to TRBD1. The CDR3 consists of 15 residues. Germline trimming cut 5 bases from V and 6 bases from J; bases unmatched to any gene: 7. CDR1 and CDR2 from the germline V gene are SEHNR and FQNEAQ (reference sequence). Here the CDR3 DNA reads TGTGCCAGCAGCCGACGACAGGGGGGCGCCGGGGAGCTGTTTTTT. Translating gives CASSRRQGGAGELFF. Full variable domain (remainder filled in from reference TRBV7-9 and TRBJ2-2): DTGVSQNPRHKITKRGQNVTFRCDPISEHNRLYWYRQTLGQGPEFLTYFQNEAQLEKSRLLSDRFSAERPKGSFSTLEIQRTEQGDSAMYLCASSRRQGGAGELFFGEGSRLTVL.

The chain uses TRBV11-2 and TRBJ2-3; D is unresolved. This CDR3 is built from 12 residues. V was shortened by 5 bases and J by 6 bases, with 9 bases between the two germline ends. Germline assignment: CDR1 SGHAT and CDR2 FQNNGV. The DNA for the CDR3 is TGTGCCAGCAGCCTCCGGTCGGATACGCAGTATTTT. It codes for CASSLRSDTQYF.

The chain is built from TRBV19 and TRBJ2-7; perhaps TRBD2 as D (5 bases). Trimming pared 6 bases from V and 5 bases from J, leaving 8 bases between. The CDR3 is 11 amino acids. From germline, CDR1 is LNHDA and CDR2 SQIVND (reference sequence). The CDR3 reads CASSEADEQYF. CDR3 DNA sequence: TGTGCCAGTAGCGAAGCGGACGAGCAGTACTTC.

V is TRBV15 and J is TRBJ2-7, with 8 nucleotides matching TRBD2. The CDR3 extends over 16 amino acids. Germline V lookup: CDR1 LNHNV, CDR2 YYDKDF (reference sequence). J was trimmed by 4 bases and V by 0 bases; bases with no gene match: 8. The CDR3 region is CATSRDWAAGGYEQYF. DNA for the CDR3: TGTGCCACCAGCAGAGATTGGGCGGCGGGGGGATACGAGCAGTACTTC.

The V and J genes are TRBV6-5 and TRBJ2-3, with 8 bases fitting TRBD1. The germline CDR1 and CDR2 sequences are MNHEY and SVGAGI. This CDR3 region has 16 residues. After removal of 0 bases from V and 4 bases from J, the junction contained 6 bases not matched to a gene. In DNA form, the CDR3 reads TGTGCCAGCAGTTACTCGATGGCAGGGGGCGCAGATACGCAGTATTTT. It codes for CASSYSMAGGADTQYF.

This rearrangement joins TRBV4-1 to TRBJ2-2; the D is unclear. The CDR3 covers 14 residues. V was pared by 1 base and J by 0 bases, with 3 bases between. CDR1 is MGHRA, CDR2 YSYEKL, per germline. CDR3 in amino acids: CASSQVPNTGELFF. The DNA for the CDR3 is TGCGCCAGCAGCCAAGTACCGAACACCGGGGAGCTGTTTTTT.

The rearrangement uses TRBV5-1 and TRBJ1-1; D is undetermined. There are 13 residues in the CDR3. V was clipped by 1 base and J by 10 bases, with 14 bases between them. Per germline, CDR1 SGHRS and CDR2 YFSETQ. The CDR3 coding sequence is TGCGCCAGCAGCTTGCAAGAGGGCTTAGGAGCTTTCTTT. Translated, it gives CASSLQEGLGAFF.

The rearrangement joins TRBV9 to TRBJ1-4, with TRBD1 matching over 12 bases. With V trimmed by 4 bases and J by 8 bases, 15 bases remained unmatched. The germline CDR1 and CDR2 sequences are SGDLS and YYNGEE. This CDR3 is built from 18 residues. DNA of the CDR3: TGTGCCAGCAGCATATCCGGGACAGGGGGCTCGGGAGCGGAAAAACTGTTTTTT. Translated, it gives CASSISGTGGSGAEKLFF.